This TCR beta chain was recorded in a study of Graves' ophthalmopathy and Graves' hyperthyroidism. Points from the study as a whole: Most expanded thyroid clonotypes above 0.001 frequency also appeared in blood.

CDR3 regions of TCR beta were amplified from RNA transcripts. First-round RT-PCR with HTBI primers preceded a second-round multiplex PCR. TCRdb fed the multiplex PCR reads into MiXCR, producing one record per CDR3 protein. The profile covers hundreds of thousands of distinct CDR3 sequences, with 20% to 25% appearing a single time and around 3.1% taken by the ten largest. Stable hyperthyroidism referred to disease that showed no ophthalmopathy within 18 months of follow-up. Clinical symptoms, serum thyroxine, TRAb, thyroid ultrasound and orbital computed tomography determined diagnosis. The starting material, roughly 9.4 ml of fresh peripheral blood, provided the PBMCs. Looked up from germline, CDR1 is SGHRS and CDR2 is YFSETQ. V was clipped by 0 bases and J by 0 bases, with 15 bases between them. This CDR3 has 17 amino acids. This clonotype showed up many times. The antigen is unknown.

This receptor was identified in a woman aged 18-30 years with stable Graves' hyperthyroidism. The rearrangement uses TRBV5-1 and TRBJ1-1; no firm D call. Sequencing input: peripheral blood. Written as DNA, the CDR3 is TGCGCCAGCAGCTTGGCCGTGGGTGTCGGCGTGAACACTGAAGCTTTCTTT. Encoded protein: CASSLAVGVGVNTEAFF.